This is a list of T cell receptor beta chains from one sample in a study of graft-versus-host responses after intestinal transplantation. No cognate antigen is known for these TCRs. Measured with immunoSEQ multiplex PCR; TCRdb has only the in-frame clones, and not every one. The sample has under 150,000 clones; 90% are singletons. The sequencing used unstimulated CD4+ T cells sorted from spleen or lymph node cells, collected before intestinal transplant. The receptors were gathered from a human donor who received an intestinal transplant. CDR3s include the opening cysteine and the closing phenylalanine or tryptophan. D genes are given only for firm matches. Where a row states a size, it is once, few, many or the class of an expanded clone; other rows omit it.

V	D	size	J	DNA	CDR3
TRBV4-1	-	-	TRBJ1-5	TGCGCCAGCAGCCAAGGTTCGTTCACTTATAGCAATCAGCCCCAGCATTTT	CASSQGSFTYSNQPQHF
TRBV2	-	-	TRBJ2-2	TGTGCCAGCAGGACAGGACAGCTGAACACCGGGGAGCTGTTTTTT	CASRTGQLNTGELFF
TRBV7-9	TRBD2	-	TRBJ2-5	TGTGCCAGCAGCTTGACTAGCGGAACTCAAGAGACCCAGTACTTC	CASSLTSGTQETQYF
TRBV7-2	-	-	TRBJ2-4	TGTGCCAGCAGCACAACAGTGAGCGCCAAAAACATTCAGTACTTC	CASSTTVSAKNIQYF
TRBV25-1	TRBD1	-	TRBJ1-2	TGTGCCAGCAGTGGCTTTGGGACAGGGAACTATGGCTACACCTTC	CASSGFGTGNYGYTF
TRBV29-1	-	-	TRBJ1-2	TGCAGCGTTGTCAGGGCTAACTATGGCTACACCTTC	CSVVRANYGYTF
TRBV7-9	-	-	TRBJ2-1	TGTGCCAGCAGCTTCAGGGGCGCCTACAATGAGCAGTTCTTC	CASSFRGAYNEQFF
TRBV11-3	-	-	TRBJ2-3	TGTGCCAGCAGCTTACGGGTCACAGATACGCAGTATTTT	CASSLRVTDTQYF
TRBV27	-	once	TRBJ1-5	TGTGCCAGCAGACCCGGGGTTTGGGGCAATCAGCCCCAGCATTTT	CASRPGVWGNQPQHF
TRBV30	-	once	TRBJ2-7	TGTGCGTGGGGGGCATCCGAGCAGTACTTC	CAWGASEQYF
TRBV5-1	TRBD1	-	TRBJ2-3	TGCGCCAGCAGCTTTCCGGACAGGGGAGGAACAGATACGCAGTATTTT	CASSFPDRGGTDTQYF
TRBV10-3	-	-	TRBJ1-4	TGTGCCATCAGTGAGTCGGCCGAGTCGGGAAAACTGTTTTTT	CAISESAESGKLFF
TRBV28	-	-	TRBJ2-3	TGTGCCAGCAGTGGACAGGATACGCAGTATTTT	CASSGQDTQYF
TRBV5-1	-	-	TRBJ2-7	TGCGCCAGCAGCTTGCGGACAGACTACGAGCAGTACTTC	CASSLRTDYEQYF
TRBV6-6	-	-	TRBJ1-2	TGTGCCAGCATCAGGGGCGACTATGGCTACACCTTC	CASIRGDYGYTF
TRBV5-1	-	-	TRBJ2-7	TGCGCCAGCAGCTTGGGTACGGTAGACGAGCAGTACTTC	CASSLGTVDEQYF
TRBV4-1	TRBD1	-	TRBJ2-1	TGCGCCAGCAGCTCCAGACGCGGACAGGGATACAATGAGCAGTTCTTC	CASSSRRGQGYNEQFF
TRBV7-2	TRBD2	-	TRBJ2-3	TGTGCCAGCAGCTTCGGACTAGACACAGATACGCAGTATTTT	CASSFGLDTDTQYF
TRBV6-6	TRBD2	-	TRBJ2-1	TGTGCCAGCAGCCCCCAATGGACTAGCGGGGAGCAGTTCTTC	CASSPQWTSGEQFF
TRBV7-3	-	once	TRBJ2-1	TGTGCCAGCAGCCACGGGTTGGTCGGCGGCCCGAGCTCCTACAATGAGCAGTTCTTC	CASSHGLVGGPSSYNEQFF
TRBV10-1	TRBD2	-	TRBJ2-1	TGCGCCAGCAGTGAGTCGAAAGCGGGAGGGTGGAATGAGCAGTTCTTC	CASSESKAGGWNEQFF
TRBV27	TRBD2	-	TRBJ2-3	TGTGCCAGCAGTTTTCGGAGACTAGCAACAGATACGCAGTATTTT	CASSFRRLATDTQYF
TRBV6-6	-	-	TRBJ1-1	TGTGCCAGCACCCAACTTCAGAACACTGAAGCTTTCTTT	CASTQLQNTEAFF
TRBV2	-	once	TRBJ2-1	TGTGCCAGTACAGTGCGCTCCTACAATGAGCAGTTCTTC	CASTVRSYNEQFF
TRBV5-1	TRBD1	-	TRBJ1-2	TGCGCCAGCAGCCCGCCCCTCGGGGGTAGGCCGGGACAGATAAAAGCTAACTATGGCTACACCTTC	CASSPPLGGRPGQIKANYGYTF
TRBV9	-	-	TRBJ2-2	TGTGCCAGCAGCGTAAGCGGCGGAAACACCGGGGAGCTGTTTTTT	CASSVSGGNTGELFF
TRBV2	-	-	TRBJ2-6	TGTGCCAGTTTACGAAAGGGCAGGGCCTATTCTGGGGCCAACGTCCTGACTTTC	CASLRKGRAYSGANVLTF
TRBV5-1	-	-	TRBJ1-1	TGCGCCAGCAGCTCCGGACTGGGCACTGAAGCTTTCTTT	CASSSGLGTEAFF
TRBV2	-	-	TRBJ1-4	TGTGCCAGCATCCGACAGCTAACTAATGAAAAACTGTTTTTT	CASIRQLTNEKLFF